A single sample is the source of the 17 T cell receptor beta chains below, sequenced in a study of blood T cell repertoires in COVID-19. Here immunoSEQ multiplex PCR was the method, and the copy in TCRdb shows in-frame clones only, minus some. The sample contains about 370,000 clones, around 87% of which appear only once. The sample taken for sequencing was peripheral blood. The receptor set was obtained from a woman in her 30s with COVID-19, enrolled during active disease.

V and J are TRBV9 and TRBJ2-3; 11 positions agree with TRBD2. CDR3 length: 15 amino acids. CDR1 and CDR2 from the germline V gene are SGDLS and YYNGEE. V trimming: 1 base; J trimming: 5 bases; junction bases outside the gene matches: 3. CDR3 sequence: CASSVLAGGRDTQYF. Written as DNA, the CDR3 is TGTGCCAGCAGCGTATTAGCGGGAGGGCGAGATACGCAGTATTTT.

The chain is built from TRBV18 and TRBJ2-1; no firm D call. The germline V gene encodes CDR1 KGHSH and CDR2 LQKENI. V was shortened by 2 bases and J by 7 bases, with 6 bases between the two germline ends. This CDR3 has 12 residues. For the CDR3, the DNA is TGTGCCAGCTCACCAACGACAAATGAGCAGTTCTTC. This codes for CASSPTTNEQFF.

The V and J genes are TRBV7-2 and TRBJ2-2; D remains unclear. Germline lookup yields CDR1 SGHTA and CDR2 FQGNSA. The CDR3 spans 13 residues. Trimming took 5 bases from V and 4 from J, leaving 8 bases between them. The CDR3 region has the DNA TGTGCCAGCAGCCCTACGGGCACCGGGGAGCTGTTTTTT. Protein: CASSPTGTGELFF.

The chain combines TRBV7-9 with TRBJ1-5; TRBD1 might be the D (6 bases). The CDR3 consists of 13 residues. Trimming stripped 0 bases from V and 13 bases from J, with 13 bases between. CDR1 is SEHNR, CDR2 FQNEAQ, per germline (reference sequence). In nucleotides, the CDR3 is TGTGCCAGCAGCTTAGCGGGGGCAGAAAGACAGCATTTT. This translates into CASSLAGAERQHF.

The V and J genes are TRBV4-1 and TRBJ2-7, with 9 bases identical to TRBD2. Germline lookup yields CDR1 MGHRA and CDR2 YSYEKL. This CDR3 region has 15 residues. Trimming took 4 bases from V and 2 from J; bases not matched to a gene: 6. The CDR3 bases are TGCGCCAGCAGCCTGGGACTAGCTGAGACCTACGAGCAGTACTTC. Its translation: CASSLGLAETYEQYF.

This clone has a single count. The chain recombines TRBV15 with TRBJ2-1; D is possibly TRBD1 (6 bases). V shed 3 bases and J shed 5 bases, with 17 bases lying between them. CDR3 length: 16 amino acids. The germline V gene encodes CDR1 LNHNV and CDR2 YYDKDF (reference sequence). The CDR3 here is CATSRRSGAGDNEQFF. CDR3 sequence (DNA): TGTGCCACCAGCAGGCGTTCAGGGGCAGGTGACAATGAGCAGTTCTTC.

The CDR3 DNA is TGTGCCAGCAGTCCCCGACAGGGGGGCGACGAGCAGTACTTC. It specifies CASSPRQGGDEQYF. The J gene is TRBJ2-7, the V gene TRBV9; 9 bases map to TRBD1. The CDR3 covers 14 residues. Germline loops: CDR1 SGDLS, CDR2 YYNGEE. The junction had 8 bases not matched to a gene; V was cut back by 5 bases and J by 5 bases.

The genes are TRBV12-3 or TRBV12-4 and TRBJ1-1; possible D gene TRBD1, 6 bases. V was pared by 4 bases and J by 2 bases, with 8 bases between. The CDR3 loop spans 13 amino acids. CDR3 nucleotide sequence: TGTGCCAGCAGTTACAGGGAAAACACTGAAGCTTTCTTT. It specifies CASSYRENTEAFF.

The V call is TRBV30, the J call TRBJ1-1; maybe TRBD1 (5 bases). V was shortened by 5 bases and J by 4 bases, with 23 bases between the two germline ends. CDR3 length: 16 amino acids. Germline V CDR1 and CDR2: GTSNPN, SVGIG (reference sequence). CDR3 protein: CAWGREGIELSTEAFF. The CDR3 nucleotides read TGTGCCTGGGGCAGGGAGGGGATCGAATTGAGCACTGAAGCTTTCTTT.

CDR3 sequence: CASSTGQTPEAFF. CDR3 coding DNA: TGTGCCAGCAGTACCGGACAGACGCCTGAAGCTTTCTTT. The chain has TRBV27 and TRBJ1-1; possible D gene TRBD1, 6 bases. This CDR3 is built from 13 residues. The germline gives CDR1 MNHEY, CDR2 SMNVEV (reference sequence). Trimming took off 5 bases at V and 6 bases at J, with 13 bases between the two ends.

This sequence joins TRBV4-1 and TRBJ2-7; no reliable D call. With 0 bases removed from V and 3 bases from J, the gap between germline ends came to 12 bases. This CDR3 has 15 residues. Germline lookup yields CDR1 MGHRA and CDR2 YSYEKL. Here the CDR3 reads CASSQDPSENYEQYF. DNA of the CDR3: TGCGCCAGCAGCCAAGATCCCTCGGAGAACTACGAGCAGTACTTC.

V is TRBV28 and J is TRBJ1-5; D not resolved. CDR3 length: 16 amino acids. Trimming took 4 bases from V and 7 from J, leaving 20 bases between them. Germline V CDR1 and CDR2: MDHEN, SYDVKM. Here the CDR3 DNA reads TGTGCCAGCAGTTCGGCCCCTGGGTCGCTAGACCAGCCCCAGCATTTT. Amino acid sequence: CASSSAPGSLDQPQHF. Based on the CDR3 plus reference TRBV28 and TRBJ1-5, the full variable domain is DVKVTQSSRYLVKRTGEKVFLECVQDMDHENMFWYRQDPGLGLRLIYFSYDVKMKEKGDIPEGYSVSREKKERFSLILESASTNQTSMYLCASSSAPGSLDQPQHFGDGTRLSIL.

Only a few counts were recorded for this clone. V gene TRBV6-1 combines with J gene TRBJ2-3; D is unclear. Germline CDR1 and CDR2: MNHNS and SASEGT. Deletions cut 2 bases from V and 5 bases from J, with 5 bases between. The CDR3 totals 12 residues. The chain's CDR3 is CASSEPGDTQYF. CDR3 nucleotides: TGTGCCAGCAGTGAACCCGGAGATACGCAGTATTTT.

This chain connects TRBV20-1 to TRBJ1-1; D not certain. Deletions cut 3 bases from V and 0 bases from J, with 11 bases between. Germline loops: CDR1 DFQATT, CDR2 SNEGSKA (reference sequence). The CDR3 runs 14 residues. CDR3 nucleotide sequence: TGCAGTGCTAGTGGCAGGTCCATGAACACTGAAGCTTTCTTT. Amino acids: CSASGRSMNTEAFF.

The gene calls are TRBV7-8 and TRBJ2-3; D might be TRBD2 (6 bases). With 1 base removed from V and 5 bases from J, the gap between germline ends came to 22 bases. CDR3 length: 18 residues. Germline assignment: CDR1 SGHVS and CDR2 FQNEAQ. In nucleotides, the CDR3 is TGTGCCAGCAGCTTAGGCTATCTGGGACGGGAGCTGATAGATACGCAGTATTTT. Residues: CASSLGYLGRELIDTQYF.

The CDR3 reads CASSGRGSEQFF. CDR3 nucleotides: TGTGCCAGCAGCGGACGAGGGAGTGAGCAGTTCTTC. The genes are TRBV5-5 and TRBJ2-1; a weak D match, TRBD2 (5 bases). From germline, CDR1 is SGHKS and CDR2 YYEKEE (reference sequence). The CDR3 loop spans 12 amino acids. Trimming left V 4 bases short and J 9 bases short, with 11 bases between.

The V gene is TRBV30, the J gene TRBJ2-7, with a possible D match to TRBD2 (6 bases). Trimming removed 3 bases at V and 11 bases at J, with 14 bases between. CDR1 GTSNPN and CDR2 SVGIG come from the germline V gene (reference sequence). The CDR3 runs to 11 residues. In nucleotides, the CDR3 is TGTGCCTGGAGCTTTCAACGGGAGAAGTACTTC. Translating gives CAWSFQREKYF.